This T cell receptor (beta chain) was sequenced during a study of cytomegalovirus exposure and HLA in healthy donors. 60 Vbeta and 13 Jbeta primers were used in PCR. Using immunoSEQ multiplex PCR, the repertoire was profiled, and TCRdb retains in-frame clones only, with some absent. The sample comprises fewer than 200,000 clones, about 85% of which are singletons, and roughly 4.7% rests with the top ten. Per germline, CDR1 SGHRS and CDR2 YFSETQ. CDR3 size: 17 residues. Unmatched junction bases numbered 8, after V lost 4 bases and J lost 5 bases. The chain couples TRBV5-1 to TRBJ2-3, with 15 bases lining up with TRBD2. The sample taken for sequencing was PBMCs. This TCR was recovered from a woman aged 45-59 years in good health and CMV-seropositive. CDR3 coding DNA: TGCGCCAGCAGCCTCTGGGGACTAGCGGGAGGTAGAGATACGCAGTATTTT. As protein: CASSLWGLAGGRDTQYF.